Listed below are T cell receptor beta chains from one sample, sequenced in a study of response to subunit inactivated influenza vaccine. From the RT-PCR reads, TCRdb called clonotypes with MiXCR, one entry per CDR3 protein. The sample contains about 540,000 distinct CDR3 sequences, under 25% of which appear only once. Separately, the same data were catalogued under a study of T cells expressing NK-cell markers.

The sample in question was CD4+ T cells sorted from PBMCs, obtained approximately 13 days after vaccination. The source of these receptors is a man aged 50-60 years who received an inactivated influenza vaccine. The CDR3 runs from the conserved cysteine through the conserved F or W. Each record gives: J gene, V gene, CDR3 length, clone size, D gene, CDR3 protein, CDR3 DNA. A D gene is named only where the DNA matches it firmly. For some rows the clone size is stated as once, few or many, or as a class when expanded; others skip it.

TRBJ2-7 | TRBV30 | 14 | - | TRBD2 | CAWSRGLAGNEQYF | TGTGCCTGGAGTCGAGGCCTAGCGGGGAACGAGCAGTACTTC
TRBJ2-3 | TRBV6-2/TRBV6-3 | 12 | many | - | CASRDPPDTQYF | TGTGCCAGCAGGGATCCCCCAGATACGCAGTATTTT
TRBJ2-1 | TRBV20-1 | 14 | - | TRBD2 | CSARASGRGNEQFF | TGCAGTGCTAGGGCCAGCGGGAGAGGCAATGAGCAGTTCTTC
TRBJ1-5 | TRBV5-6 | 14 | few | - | CASSAGVLNQPQHF | TGTGCCAGCAGCGCGGGAGTTCTCAATCAGCCCCAGCATTTT
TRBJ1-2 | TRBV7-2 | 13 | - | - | CASSSVQGYGYTF | TGTGCCAGCAGCTCCGTCCAGGGATATGGCTACACCTTC
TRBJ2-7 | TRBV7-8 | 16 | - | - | CASSSPGLGRVYEQYF | TGTGCCAGCAGCTCGCCAGGATTAGGAAGGGTGTACGAGCAGTACTTC
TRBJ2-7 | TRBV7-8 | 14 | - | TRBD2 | CASSQLAGGGEQYF | TGTGCCAGCAGCCAGTTAGCGGGAGGAGGCGAGCAGTACTTC
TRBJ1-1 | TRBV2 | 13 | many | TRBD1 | CASTTGVWTEAFF | TGTGCCAGCACTACAGGGGTATGGACTGAAGCTTTCTTT
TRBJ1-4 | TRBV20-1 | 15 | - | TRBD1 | CSAKRTGGTNEKLFF | TGCAGTGCTAAAAGGACAGGGGGAACTAATGAAAAACTGTTTTTT
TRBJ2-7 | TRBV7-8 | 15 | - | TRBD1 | CASTQADRGLYEQYF | TGTGCCAGCACCCAAGCCGACAGGGGTCTCTACGAGCAGTACTTC
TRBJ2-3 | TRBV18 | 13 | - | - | CASSPPGEDTQYF | TGTGCCAGCTCACCACCCGGGGAAGATACGCAGTATTTT
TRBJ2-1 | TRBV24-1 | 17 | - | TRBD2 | CATSDLRASGSQNEQFF | TGTGCCACCAGTGATTTGAGGGCTAGCGGGTCCCAAAATGAGCAGTTCTTC
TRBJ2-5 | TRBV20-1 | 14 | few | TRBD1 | CSAIPGQGKETQYF | TGCAGTGCTATCCCGGGACAGGGGAAAGAGACCCAGTACTTC
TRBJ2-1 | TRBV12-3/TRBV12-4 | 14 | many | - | CASSLASITNEQFF | TGTGCCAGCAGTTTAGCGTCGATCACCAATGAGCAGTTCTTC
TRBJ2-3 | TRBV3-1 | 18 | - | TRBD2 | CASSRAAGGSTGTDTQYF | TGTGCCAGCAGCCGCGCCGCGGGAGGGAGCACGGGCACAGATACGCAGTATTTT
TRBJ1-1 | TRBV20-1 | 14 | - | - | CSARRAAGNTEAFF | TGCAGTGCTAGGAGGGCCGCCGGGAACACTGAAGCTTTCTTT
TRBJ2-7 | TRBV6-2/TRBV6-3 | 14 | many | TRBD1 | CASSIQGAGDEQYF | TGTGCCAGCAGTATTCAGGGGGCAGGCGACGAGCAGTACTTC
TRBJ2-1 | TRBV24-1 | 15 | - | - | CATSDLRDRVDEQFF | TGTGCCACCAGTGACCTCCGGGATAGGGTCGATGAGCAGTTCTTC
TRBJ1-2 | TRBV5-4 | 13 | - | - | CASRLVGGNGYTF | TGTGCCAGCAGACTGGTGGGGGGTAATGGCTACACCTTC
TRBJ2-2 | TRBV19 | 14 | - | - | CASSIGGNTGELFF | TGCGCCAGCAGTATTGGGGGAAACACCGGGGAGCTGTTTTTT
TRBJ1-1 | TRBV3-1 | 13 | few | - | CASSQPENTEAFF | TGCGCCAGCAGCCAACCGGAGAACACTGAAGCTTTCTTT
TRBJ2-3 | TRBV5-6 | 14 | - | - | CASSAGDSTDTQYF | TGTGCCAGCAGCGCCGGGGACAGCACAGATACGCAGTATTTT
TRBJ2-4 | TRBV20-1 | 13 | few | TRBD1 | CSARLDRGDIQYF | TGCAGTGCTAGACTGGACAGGGGAGACATTCAGTACTTC
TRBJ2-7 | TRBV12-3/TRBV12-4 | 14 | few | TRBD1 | CASTQTGGSYEQYF | TGTGCCAGCACCCAGACAGGGGGCTCCTACGAGCAGTACTTC
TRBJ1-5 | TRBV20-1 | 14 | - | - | CSARPHRDYQPQHF | TGCAGTGCTAGACCACACAGGGACTATCAGCCCCAGCATTTT
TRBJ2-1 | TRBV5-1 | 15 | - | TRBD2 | CASSIKTSGGAGQFF | TGCGCCAGCAGCATTAAGACTAGCGGGGGGGCAGGGCAGTTCTTC